This record covers a single TCR beta chain. Its cognate antigen is unknown. This sample stems from a study of cytomegalovirus exposure and HLA in healthy donors. V was pared by 0 bases and J by 2 bases, with 0 bases of the junction left unmatched. Germline assignment: CDR1 LGHNA and CDR2 YNFKEQ. This CDR3 contains 15 residues. Study results and limitations: Whilst most TCR sequences proved rare, a subset of public TCRs occurred across many donors. The authors later found most CMV-associated TCR beta chains appeared HLA-restricted. In vitro confirmation showed a few CMV-associated chains to be CMV antigen specific. With later analysis, a missense DCLRE1C variant became linked to TCR beta V- and J-gene trimming.

It was with 60 Vbeta and 13 Jbeta primers that the PCR ran. Profiling relied on immunoSEQ multiplex PCR, and the TCRdb table lists in-frame clones only, not all of them. This table holds 200,000 to 250,000 clones, 65% to 85% found once. Sequenced input: PBMCs. This TCR derives from a boy aged 2 to 10 in good health and CMV-seronegative. The V gene is TRBV4-2, the J gene TRBJ2-5; the match to TRBD2 covers 10 bases. CDR3 loop: CASSQDSGGQETQYF. CDR3 bases: TGTGCCAGCAGCCAAGATAGCGGGGGGCAAGAGACCCAGTACTTC.